This paragraph covers one T cell receptor (beta chain) sequence. Its antigen is currently unknown. The data belong to a study of Ad26.COV2.S vaccination and SARS-CoV-2 variants. V was pared by 2 bases and J by 4 bases, with 7 bases of the junction left unmatched. The CDR3 contains 16 residues. Germline CDR1 and CDR2: LNHNV and YYDKDF (reference sequence). Points from the study as a whole: Recipients of either vaccine or placebo displayed similar breadth of non-spike TCRs. The placebo group had lower spike-specific TCR breadth than the vaccine recipients did. Possible underestimation of total T cell responses by the TCR breadth and depth analyses was noted. A substantial breadth of spike-specific CD8+ and CD4+ T cell responses after vaccination has been reported.

The treatment here: roughly 19 received Ad26.COV2.S at low or high dose, single or two shots; about 5 received placebo; per-sample allocation not given. Day 63 after the first injection of vaccine or placebo was the sampling time. Assay: immunoSEQ multiplex PCR; the TCRdb copy retains only in-frame clones and omits some. This table has hundreds of thousands of clones, over 80% appearing once. The specimen comprised peripheral blood, sampled in a trial of Ad26.COV2.S vaccine versus placebo. This rearrangement joins TRBV15 to TRBJ2-2, with 7 bases matching TRBD2. The source is a person between 18 and 65 years old who received the Ad26.COV2.S COVID-19 vaccine or a placebo. CDR3 protein: CATSRQTTSTTGELFF. The CDR3 nucleotides are TGTGCCACCAGCAGACAGACGACTAGCACCACCGGGGAGCTGTTTTTT. Supplemented by reference TRBV15 and TRBJ2-2, the full variable domain reads DAMVIQNPRYQVTQFGKPVTLSCSQTLNHNVMYWYQQKSSQAPKLLFHYYDKDFNNEADTPDNFQSRRPNTSFCFLDIRSPGLGDTAMYLCATSRQTTSTTGELFFGEGSRLTVL.